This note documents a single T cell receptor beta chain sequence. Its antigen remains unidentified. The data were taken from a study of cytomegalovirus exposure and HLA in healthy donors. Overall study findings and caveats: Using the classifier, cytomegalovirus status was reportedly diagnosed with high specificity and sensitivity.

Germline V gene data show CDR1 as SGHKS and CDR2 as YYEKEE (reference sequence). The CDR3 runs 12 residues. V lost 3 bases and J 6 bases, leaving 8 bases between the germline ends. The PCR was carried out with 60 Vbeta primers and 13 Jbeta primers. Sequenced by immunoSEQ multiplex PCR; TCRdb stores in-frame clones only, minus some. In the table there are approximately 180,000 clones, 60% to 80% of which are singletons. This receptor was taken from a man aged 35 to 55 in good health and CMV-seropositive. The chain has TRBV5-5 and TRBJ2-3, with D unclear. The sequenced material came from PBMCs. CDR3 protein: CASSSEADTQYF. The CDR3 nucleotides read TGTGCCAGCAGCTCTGAAGCGGATACGCAGTATTTT.